The present T cell receptor beta chain was sequenced within a study of T cells in pancreatic ductal adenocarcinoma. On this clone itself: Its target is unknown.

Whole-study results and caveats: Blood clonality (roughly 0.075) did not differ significantly from tumor (about 0.12). Blood had more productive templates and roughly 8-fold more unique clonotypes than tumor.

Surgery without prior neoadjuvant therapy was the treatment of the selected pancreatic ductal adenocarcinoma patients. Germline-derived CDR1 and CDR2 are SGHTA and FQGTGA. The J segment lost 1 base and the V segment lost 8 bases, leaving 5 bases of the junction unmatched. This CDR3 has 15 residues. Libraries were prepared by immunoSEQ multiplex PCR; TCRdb keeps only in-frame clonotypes and omits some of them. Of about 29,000 clones in the sample, around nine tenths were seen once. Sequenced: PBMCs. This rearrangement joins TRBV7-3 to TRBJ2-3, with 11 bases aligning to TRBD2. The TCR comes from a human donor with pancreatic ductal adenocarcinoma. The CDR3, as DNA: TGTGCCAGCGCCGTAGCGGGAGGGGGCACAGATACGCAGTATTTT. It yields the protein CASAVAGGGTDTQYF.